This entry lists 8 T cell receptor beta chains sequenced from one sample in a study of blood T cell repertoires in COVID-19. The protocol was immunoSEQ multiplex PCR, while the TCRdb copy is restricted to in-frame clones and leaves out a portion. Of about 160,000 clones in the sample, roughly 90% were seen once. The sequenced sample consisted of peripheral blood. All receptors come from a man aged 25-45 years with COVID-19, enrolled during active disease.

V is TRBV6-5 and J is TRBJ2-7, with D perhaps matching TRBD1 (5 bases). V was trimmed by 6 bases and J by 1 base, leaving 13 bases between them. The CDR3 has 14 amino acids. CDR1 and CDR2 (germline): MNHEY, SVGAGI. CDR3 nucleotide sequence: TGTGCCAGCAGCCCCTTTAGGACATCCTACGAGCAGTACTTC. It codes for CASSPFRTSYEQYF.

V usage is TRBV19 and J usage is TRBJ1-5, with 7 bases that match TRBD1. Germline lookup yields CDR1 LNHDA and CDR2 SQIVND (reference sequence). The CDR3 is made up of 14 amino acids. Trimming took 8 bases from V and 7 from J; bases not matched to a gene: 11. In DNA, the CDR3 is TGTGCCAGTCGGGACGAGGACAGGCGACAGCCCCAGCATTTT. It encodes CASRDEDRRQPQHF. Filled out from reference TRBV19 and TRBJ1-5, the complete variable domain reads DGGITQSPKYLFRKEGQNVTLSCEQNLNHDAMYWYRQDPGQGLRLIYYSQIVNDFQKGDIAEGYSVSREKKESFPLTVTSAQKNPTAFYLCASRDEDRRQPQHFGDGTRLSIL.

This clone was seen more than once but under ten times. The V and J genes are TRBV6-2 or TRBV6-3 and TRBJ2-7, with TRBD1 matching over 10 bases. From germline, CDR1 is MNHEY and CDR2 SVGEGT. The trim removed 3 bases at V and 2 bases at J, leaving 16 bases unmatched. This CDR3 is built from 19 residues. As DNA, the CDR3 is TGTGCCAGCAGTTATTCCTTCGACCGGGACAGGGGTTTTACCTACGAGCAGTACTTC. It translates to CASSYSFDRDRGFTYEQYF.

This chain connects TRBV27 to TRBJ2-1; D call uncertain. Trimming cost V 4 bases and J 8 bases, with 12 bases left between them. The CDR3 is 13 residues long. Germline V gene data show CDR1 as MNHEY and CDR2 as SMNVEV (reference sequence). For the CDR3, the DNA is TGTGCCAGCAGTTCAAGGAGTTCCGATGAGCAGTTCTTC. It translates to CASSSRSSDEQFF.

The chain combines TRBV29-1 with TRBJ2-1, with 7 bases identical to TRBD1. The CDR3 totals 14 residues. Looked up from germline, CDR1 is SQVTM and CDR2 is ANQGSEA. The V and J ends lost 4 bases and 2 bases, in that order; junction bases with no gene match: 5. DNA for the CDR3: TGCAGCGTTGGCGACAGGGCCCCCTACAATGAGCAGTTCTTC. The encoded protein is CSVGDRAPYNEQFF.

CDR3 residues: CASSEMEGQASTQYF. CDR3 in DNA: TGTGCCAGCAGTGAAATGGAAGGACAGGCCTCAACCCAGTACTTC. V is TRBV6-1 and J is TRBJ2-5; 7 nucleotides align to TRBD1. After removal of 2 bases from V and 8 bases from J, the junction contained 11 bases not matched to a gene. The length of the CDR3 is 15 residues. Germline V gives CDR1 MNHNS, CDR2 SASEGT.

CDR3 region: CAWRATGGFNEQFF. The CDR3, as DNA: TGTGCCTGGAGGGCCACAGGGGGATTCAATGAGCAGTTCTTC. J is TRBJ2-1 and V is TRBV30, with 8 bases lining up with TRBD1. The CDR3 consists of 14 residues. V gave up 3 bases and J gave up 6 bases; unmatched junction bases: 7. Germline loops: CDR1 GTSNPN, CDR2 SVGIG (reference sequence).

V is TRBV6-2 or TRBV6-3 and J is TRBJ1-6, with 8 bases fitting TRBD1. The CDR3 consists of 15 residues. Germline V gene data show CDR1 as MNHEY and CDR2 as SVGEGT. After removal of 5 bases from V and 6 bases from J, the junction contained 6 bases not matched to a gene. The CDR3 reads CASSHRDRPNSPLHF. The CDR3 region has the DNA TGTGCCAGCAGTCACCGGGACAGGCCTAATTCACCCCTCCACTTT.